Below are 13 T cell receptor beta chains sequenced from a single sample in a study of neoadjuvant nivolumab and ipilimumab in lung cancer. Some clones are missing from TCRdb's copy, which holds only in-frame ones; the method was immunoSEQ multiplex PCR. This table holds tens of thousands of clones, approximately 82% found once. This material consisted of peripheral blood, taken before neoadjuvant nivolumab, alone or with ipilimumab. The receptors here all came from an adult with non-small cell lung cancer.

By sample fraction, this clone is medium-sized. The J gene is TRBJ2-4, the V gene TRBV11-3; TRBD1 might be the D (5 bases). This CDR3 contains 15 residues. The germline V gene has CDR1 SGHNT and CDR2 YENEEA. V was clipped by 0 bases and J by 5 bases, with 11 bases between them. CDR3 residues: CASSLDGQGQNIQYF. CDR3 sequence (DNA): TGTGCCAGCAGCTTAGATGGCCAGGGCCAAAACATTCAGTACTTC.

V usage is TRBV9 and J usage is TRBJ2-3; D is perhaps TRBD2 (5 bases). Germline loops: CDR1 SGDLS, CDR2 YYNGEE. The CDR3 loop spans 16 amino acids. Trimming pared 2 bases from V and 4 bases from J, leaving 17 bases between. The CDR3 nucleotides are TGTGCCAGCAGCGTTGAGGCTAGCCGAGGTGCAGATACGCAGTATTTT. Translated: CASSVEASRGADTQYF.

The genes are TRBV18 and TRBJ2-1, with unresolved D. The germline gives CDR1 KGHSH, CDR2 LQKENI. The V end lost 6 bases, the J end lost 12 bases, and 12 bases lay between the germline ends. The CDR3 sequence is 11 residues long. CDR3 coding DNA: TGTGCCAGCTCGAATCTCGAAGGGCAGTTCTTC. It yields the protein CASSNLEGQFF.

The gene calls are TRBV7-2 and TRBJ2-3; no firm D call. Germline V CDR1 and CDR2: SGHTA, FQGNSA. The CDR3 has 14 residues. V was cut by 5 bases and J by 4 bases, with 13 bases left in between. The CDR3: CASSPQPDADTQYF. DNA for the CDR3: TGTGCCAGCAGCCCTCAGCCAGACGCAGATACGCAGTATTTT. Combining the CDR3 with reference TRBV7-2 and TRBJ2-3 gives the whole variable domain GAGVSQSPSNKVTEKGKDVELRCDPISGHTALYWYRQSLGQGLEFLIYFQGNSAPDKSGLPSDRFSAERTGGSVSTLTIQRTQQEDSAVYLCASSPQPDADTQYFGPGTRLTVL.

This clone was seen a handful of times. CDR3 bases: TGTGCCAGCAGCTTACCGGGACAGGGACAGCCCCAGCATTTT. Translating it yields CASSLPGQGQPQHF. The chain links TRBV5-5 to TRBJ1-5, with 9 bases lining up with TRBD1. With 2 bases clipped from V and 7 bases from J, the junction kept 4 bases outside the gene matches. CDR1 and CDR2 (germline): SGHKS, YYEKEE (reference sequence). The CDR3 contains 14 residues.

This clone appeared a single time. This rearrangement joins TRBV7-2 to TRBJ2-2, with D possibly matching TRBD2 (6 bases). The CDR3 has 13 amino acids. The germline gives CDR1 SGHTA, CDR2 FQGNSA. V dropped 4 bases and J dropped 3 bases, with 6 bases sitting between them. CDR3 in DNA: TGTGCCAGCAGCTGGGGGGACACCGGGGAGCTGTTTTTT. Its translation: CASSWGDTGELFF.

The chain is built from TRBV4-2 and TRBJ1-5, with D tentatively TRBD1 (5 bases). CDR1 is LGHNA and CDR2 is YNFKEQ in the germline V gene. The CDR3 runs 13 residues. The V end lost 3 bases, the J end lost 4 bases, and 7 bases lay between the germline ends. In DNA form, the CDR3 reads TGTGCCAGCAGCCAGGGGACGAATCAGCCCCAGCATTTT. It yields the protein CASSQGTNQPQHF.

The V gene is TRBV7-2, the J gene TRBJ1-2; D unresolved. V lost 4 bases and J lost 6, with 15 bases in between. Germline lookup yields CDR1 SGHTA and CDR2 FQGNSA. This CDR3 is 14 amino acids long. The CDR3 nucleotides are TGTGCCAGCAGCTCGCGGTCCCTAAAAGATGGCTACACCTTC. Its protein is CASSSRSLKDGYTF.

The CDR3 is CASSPSDGGSEQYF. DNA for the CDR3: TGTGCCAGCTCACCATCGGATGGGGGGAGCGAGCAGTACTTC. This chain uses TRBV18 with TRBJ2-7, with D possibly being TRBD2 (6 bases). This CDR3 is built from 14 residues. CDR1 and CDR2 from the germline V gene are KGHSH and LQKENI. V lost 2 bases to trimming and J lost 6 bases, with 14 bases between them.

Here the CDR3 DNA reads TGTGCCATCAGGGAGGACAGATCGAACACTGAAGCTTTCTTT. It codes for CAIREDRSNTEAFF. This rearrangement joins TRBV10-3 to TRBJ1-1; D is perhaps TRBD1 (6 bases). V lost 6 bases and J lost 1, with 12 bases in between. This CDR3 comprises 14 residues. Germline values: CDR1 ENHRY, CDR2 SYGVKD.

As for this clone: Other DNA sequences of this sample code for an identical CDR3. The gene calls are TRBV5-1 and TRBJ1-1; D gene unclear. The CDR3 sequence is 14 residues long. V was trimmed by 5 bases and J by 0 bases, leaving 11 bases between them. Germline values: CDR1 SGHRS, CDR2 YFSETQ. The CDR3 DNA is TGCGCCAGCAGTAAGGACGGTTTGAACACTGAAGCTTTCTTT. Its protein product is CASSKDGLNTEAFF.

The genes are TRBV5-4 and TRBJ1-1; D is ambiguous. The CDR3 length is 15 residues. With 0 bases removed from V and 0 bases from J, the gap between germline ends came to 9 bases. In germline, CDR1 is SGHNT, CDR2 YYREEE (reference sequence). The CDR3 here is CASSLVSSMNTEAFF. CDR3 coding DNA: TGTGCCAGCAGCTTGGTGAGCAGTATGAACACTGAAGCTTTCTTT.

The rearrangement uses TRBV7-8 and TRBJ2-1, with 10 bases that match TRBD2. The CDR3 contains 16 residues. V trimming: 1 base; J trimming: 6 bases; junction bases outside the gene matches: 6. The germline V gene encodes CDR1 SGHVS and CDR2 FQNEAQ. The CDR3 protein is CASSLGPGTSANEQFF. For the CDR3, the DNA is TGTGCCAGCAGCTTAGGGCCCGGGACTAGCGCCAATGAGCAGTTCTTC. Filled out from reference TRBV7-8 and TRBJ2-1, the complete variable domain reads GAGVSQSPRYKVAKRGQDVALRCDPISGHVSLFWYQQALGQGPEFLTYFQNEAQLDKSGLPSDRFFAERPEGSVSTLKIQRTQQEDSAVYLCASSLGPGTSANEQFFGPGTRLTVL.